This section outlines one T cell receptor beta chain sequence together with its context. Antigen unknown. Mismatch with germline at one junction end may stem from a read error. This sample was included in a study of breast tumors, draining lymph nodes, adjacent tissues. Points from the study as a whole: The data were judged consistent with most tumor T cells coming from lymph node and expanding in tumor.

CDR3 length equals 14 residues. MiXCR, run by TCRdb on the multiplex PCR reads, gives a single entry per CDR3 protein. The data show fewer than 30,000 distinct CDR3 sequences, 60% to 75% seen once. The sample consisted of tumor-adjacent breast tissue. V and J are TRBV12-3 or TRBV12-4 and TRBJ1-5; no firm D call. The TCR comes from a female donor with breast cancer. Some clones in this sample may be carry-over from other donors' samples. The CDR3 region has the DNA TGTGCCGGCACTATCGACACTAGCAATCAGCCCCAGCATTTC. Translated: CAGTIDTSNQPQHF.